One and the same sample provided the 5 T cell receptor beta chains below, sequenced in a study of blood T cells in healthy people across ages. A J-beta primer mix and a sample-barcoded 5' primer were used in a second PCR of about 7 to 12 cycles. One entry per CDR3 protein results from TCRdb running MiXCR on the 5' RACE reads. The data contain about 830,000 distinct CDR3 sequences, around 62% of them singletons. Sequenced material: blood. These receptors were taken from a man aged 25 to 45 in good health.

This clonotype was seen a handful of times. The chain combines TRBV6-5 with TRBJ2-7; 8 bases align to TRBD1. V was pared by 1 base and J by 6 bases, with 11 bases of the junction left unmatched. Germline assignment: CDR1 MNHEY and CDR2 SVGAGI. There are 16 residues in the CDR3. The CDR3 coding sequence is TGTGCCAGCAGTTACTGGGTCCGGACAGGGAAAGTCGAGCAGTACTTC. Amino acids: CASSYWVRTGKVEQYF.

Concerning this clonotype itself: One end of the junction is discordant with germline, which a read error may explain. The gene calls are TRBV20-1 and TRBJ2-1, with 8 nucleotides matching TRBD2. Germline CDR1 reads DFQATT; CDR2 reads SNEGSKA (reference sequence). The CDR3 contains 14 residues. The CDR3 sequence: CSASLGGAHNGQFF. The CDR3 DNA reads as TGCAGTGCTAGCCTCGGGGGGGCCCACAATGGGCAGTTCTTC.

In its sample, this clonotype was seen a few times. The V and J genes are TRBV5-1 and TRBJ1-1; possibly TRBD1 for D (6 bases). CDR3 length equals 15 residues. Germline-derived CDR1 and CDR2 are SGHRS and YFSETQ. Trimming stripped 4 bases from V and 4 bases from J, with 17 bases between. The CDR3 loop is CASSKDGGETTEAFF. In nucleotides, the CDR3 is TGCGCCAGCAGCAAGGACGGGGGCGAGACCACTGAAGCTTTCTTT.

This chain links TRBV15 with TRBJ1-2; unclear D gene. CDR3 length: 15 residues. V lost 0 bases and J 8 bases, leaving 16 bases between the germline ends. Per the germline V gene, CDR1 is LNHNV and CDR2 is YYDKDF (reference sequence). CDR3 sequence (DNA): TGTGCCACCAGCAGAGATTTTAGGACGGAGTGGGGCTACACCTTC. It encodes CATSRDFRTEWGYTF.

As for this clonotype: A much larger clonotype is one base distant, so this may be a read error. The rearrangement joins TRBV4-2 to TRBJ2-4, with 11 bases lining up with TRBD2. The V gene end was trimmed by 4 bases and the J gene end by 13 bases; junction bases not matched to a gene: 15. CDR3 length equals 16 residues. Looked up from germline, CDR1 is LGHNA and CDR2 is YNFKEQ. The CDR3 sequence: CASSLSNSGGAREQYF. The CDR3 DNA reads TGTGCCAGCAGCCTGTCTAATAGCGGGGGGGCGAGGGAGCAGTACTTC.